This TCR beta chain emerged from a study of naive and memory T cell subsets. Whole-study findings and limits: Possibly reflecting memory cells re-expressing CD45RA, a few larger clonotypes occurred in naive repertoires, especially CD8. Clonotypes are single alpha or beta chains, not paired receptors.

This CDR3 has 16 residues. The ends lost 0 bases at V and 3 bases at J; junction bases unmatched: 7. Germline CDR1 reads SQVTM; CDR2 reads ANQGSEA. Worth noting for this clonotype: As yet, its antigen is unknown.

Both TRBC1 and TRBC2 were covered by a beta constant-region primer of two equimolar oligonucleotides. Nested alpha and beta constant-region primers with the SP2 primer drove four PCR rounds on ligated cDNA. TCRdb re-called the UMI-ligation and nested PCR reads with MiXCR, one entry per CDR3 protein. The sample consists of around 140,000 distinct CDR3 sequences, 15% to 25% of them appearing once. The gene calls are TRBV29-1 and TRBJ2-7, with 11 bases identical to TRBD2. The specimen sequenced was naive CD8+ T cells from blood. This TCR was sampled from a human donor in good health. The DNA for the CDR3 is TGCAGCGTTGAAGATCCAGGTAGCGGGGGGGACTACGAGCAGTACTTC. This translates into CSVEDPGSGGDYEQYF.